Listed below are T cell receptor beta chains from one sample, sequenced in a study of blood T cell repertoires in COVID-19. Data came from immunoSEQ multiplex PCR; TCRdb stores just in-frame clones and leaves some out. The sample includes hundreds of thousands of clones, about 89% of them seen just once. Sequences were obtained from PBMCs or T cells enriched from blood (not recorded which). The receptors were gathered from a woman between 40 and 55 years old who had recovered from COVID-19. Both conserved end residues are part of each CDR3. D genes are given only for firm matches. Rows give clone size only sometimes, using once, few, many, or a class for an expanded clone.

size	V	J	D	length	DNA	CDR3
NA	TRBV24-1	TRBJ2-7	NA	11	TGTGCCACCAGTTACTCTTACGAGCAGTACTTC	CATSYSYEQYF
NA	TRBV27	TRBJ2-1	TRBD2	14	TGTGCCAGCAGTTCTCCCCCTAGCGGGAGTTATCTCTTCTTC	CASSSPPSGSYLFF
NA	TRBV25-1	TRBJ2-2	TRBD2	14	TGTGCCAGCACCCAAGCGGGGGGCACCGGGGAGCTGTTTTTT	CASTQAGGTGELFF
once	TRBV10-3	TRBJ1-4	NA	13	TGTGCCACCAGTGACATACAGGGAGAAAAACTGTTTTTT	CATSDIQGEKLFF
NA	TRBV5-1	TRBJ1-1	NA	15	TGCGCCAGCAGCCAGGGCCCCCTTCCGAACACTGAAGCTTTCTTT	CASSQGPLPNTEAFF
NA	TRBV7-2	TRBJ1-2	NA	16	TGTGCCAGCAGCCAACAACCACAGGGTGTGGGCTATGGCTACACCTTC	CASSQQPQGVGYGYTF
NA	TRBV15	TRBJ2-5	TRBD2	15	TGTGCCACCAGCAGAGGGACTAGCGGGAGGCAGACCCAGTACTTC	CATSRGTSGRQTQYF
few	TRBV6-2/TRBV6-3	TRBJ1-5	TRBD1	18	TGTGCCAGCAGTTATGGGAGAAGACAGGGCCGAGGGGATCAGCCCCAGCATTTT	CASSYGRRQGRGDQPQHF
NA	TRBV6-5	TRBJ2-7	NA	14	TGTGCCAGCAGTTATACAGGGCCCCCCTACGAGCAGTACTTC	CASSYTGPPYEQYF
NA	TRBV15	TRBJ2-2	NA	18	TGTGCCACCAGCACCGGGGGGTGGACGGGACATAACACCGGGGAGCTGTTTTTT	CATSTGGWTGHNTGELFF
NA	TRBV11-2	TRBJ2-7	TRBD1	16	TGTGCCAGCAGCGGGGGACAGGGGGTACCAACCTACGAGCAGTACTTC	CASSGGQGVPTYEQYF
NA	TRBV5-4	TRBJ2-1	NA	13	TGTGCCAGCAGTTCGACTACCTACAATGAGCAGTTCTTC	CASSSTTYNEQFF
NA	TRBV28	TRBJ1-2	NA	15	TGTGCCAGCAGTTTGGGGGCACAGGGAAATTATGGCTACACCTTC	CASSLGAQGNYGYTF
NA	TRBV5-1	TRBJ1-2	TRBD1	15	TGCGCCAGCAGCTTGGGACAGGGAGGAAACTATGGCTACACCTTC	CASSLGQGGNYGYTF
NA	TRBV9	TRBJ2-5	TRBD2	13	TGTGCCAGCAGCATAGCGGGGGGAGAGACCCAGTACTTC	CASSIAGGETQYF
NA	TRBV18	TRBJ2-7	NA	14	TGTGCCAGCTCACCACCAGGGGTGCCCTACGAGCAGTACTTC	CASSPPGVPYEQYF
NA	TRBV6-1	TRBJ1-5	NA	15	TGTGCCAGCAGTGAAGCGCAGCCTACCTTAGCGCCCCAGCATTTT	CASSEAQPTLAPQHF
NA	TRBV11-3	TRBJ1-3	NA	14	TGTGCCAGCAGCCCCGCCAGGGCTGGAAACACCATATATTTT	CASSPARAGNTIYF
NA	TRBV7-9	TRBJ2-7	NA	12	TGTGCCAGCAGCTCTACCTTCGACGAGCAGTACTTC	CASSSTFDEQYF
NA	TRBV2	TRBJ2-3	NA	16	TGTGCCAGCAGCCTTCAGGGATCACCACCCCCAGATACGCAGTATTTT	CASSLQGSPPPDTQYF
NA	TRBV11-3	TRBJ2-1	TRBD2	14	TGTGCCAGCAGCCAGCGGACTAGCCCCAATGAGCAGTTCTTC	CASSQRTSPNEQFF
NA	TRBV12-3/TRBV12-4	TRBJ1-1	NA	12	TGTGCCAGCAGTTTAGGCAGGGCTGAAGCTTTCTTT	CASSLGRAEAFF
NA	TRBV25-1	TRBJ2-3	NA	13	TGTGCCAGCAGTTCCCGGGACACAGATACGCAGTATTTT	CASSSRDTDTQYF
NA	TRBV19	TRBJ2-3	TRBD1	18	TGTGCCAGTAGTATAAACAGGGGGCTGGGCGGCGGCACAGATACGCAGTATTTT	CASSINRGLGGGTDTQYF
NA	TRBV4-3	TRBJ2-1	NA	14	TGCGCCAGCAGCCAAGATCTTAACTTCGATGAGCAGTTCTTC	CASSQDLNFDEQFF
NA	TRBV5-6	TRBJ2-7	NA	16	TGTGCCAGCACCCCTTGGGGGGAAGGGGGCACTTACGAGCAGTACTTC	CASTPWGEGGTYEQYF
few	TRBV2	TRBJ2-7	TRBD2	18	TGTGCCAGCACAATCCAACTAGCGGGAGGGTCAAGCTCCTACGAGCAGTACTTC	CASTIQLAGGSSSYEQYF
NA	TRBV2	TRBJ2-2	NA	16	TGTGCCAGCTCGATGACTCGAACGAGAACGGCCGGGGAGCTGTTTTTT	CASSMTRTRTAGELFF
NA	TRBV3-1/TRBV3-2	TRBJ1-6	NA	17	TGTGCCAGCAGCTTCACAGGGTCGAGCTCCTATAATTCACCCCTCCACTTT	CASSFTGSSSYNSPLHF
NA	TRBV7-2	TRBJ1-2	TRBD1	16	TGTGCCAGCAGGCAGGGGGGCGCCAGAGTGGACGTTGGCTACACCTTC	CASRQGGARVDVGYTF
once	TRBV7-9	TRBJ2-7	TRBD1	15	TGTGCCAGCAGCTCACCCGGGACAGGGGCCTACGAGCAGTACTTC	CASSSPGTGAYEQYF
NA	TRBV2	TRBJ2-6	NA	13	TGTGCCAGCAGATCGGCTGGGGCCAACGTCCTGACTTTC	CASRSAGANVLTF
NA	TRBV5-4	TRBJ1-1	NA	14	TGTGCCAGCAGCTTGCGGGGGGCGAGCACTGAAGCTTTCTTT	CASSLRGASTEAFF
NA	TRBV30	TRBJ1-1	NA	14	TGTGCCTGGAGTCCCGGGACACCGAACACTGAAGCTTTCTTT	CAWSPGTPNTEAFF
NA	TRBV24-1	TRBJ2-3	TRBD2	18	TGTGCCACCAGTGATTCCCACGGGGGGGCGGCGGGCATCGATACGCAGTATTTT	CATSDSHGGAAGIDTQYF
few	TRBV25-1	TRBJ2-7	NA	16	TGTGCCAGCAGTTCAGGCCGAGAAACTAGTTCGAGCGAGCAGTACTTC	CASSSGRETSSSEQYF
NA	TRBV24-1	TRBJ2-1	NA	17	TGTGCCACCAGTGATTTGAACAGCTTGAGCTCCTACAATGAGCAGTTCTTC	CATSDLNSLSSYNEQFF
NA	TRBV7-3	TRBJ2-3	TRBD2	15	TGTGCCAGCAGTCTAGCGGGTGGCGGGGCAGATACGCAGTATTTT	CASSLAGGGADTQYF
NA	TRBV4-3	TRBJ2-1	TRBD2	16	TGCGCCAGCAGCCAAAGGACTAGCGGGAGAAATGATGAGCAGTTCTTC	CASSQRTSGRNDEQFF
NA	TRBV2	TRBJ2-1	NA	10	TGTGCCAGCAGCGGGGGGCGGCAGTTCTTC	CASSGGRQFF
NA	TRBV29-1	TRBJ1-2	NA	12	TGCAGCCTTGGACCCTGGGCCCGGGGCTACACCTTC	CSLGPWARGYTF
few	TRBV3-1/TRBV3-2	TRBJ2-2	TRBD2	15	TGTGCCAGCAGCCAAGCCGGGGGGGCCACCGGGGAGCTGTTTTTT	CASSQAGGATGELFF
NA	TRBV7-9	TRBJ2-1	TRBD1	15	TGTGCCAGCAGCTTATCAGGGACAGGGCGCAATGAGCAGTTCTTC	CASSLSGTGRNEQFF
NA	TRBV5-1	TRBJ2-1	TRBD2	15	TGCGCCAGCAGTTCCTCTAGCGGGATCTACAATGAGCAGTTCTTC	CASSSSSGIYNEQFF
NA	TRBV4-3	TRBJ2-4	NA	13	TGCGCCAGCAGCCAAGATCGGGGGAACATTCAGTACTTC	CASSQDRGNIQYF
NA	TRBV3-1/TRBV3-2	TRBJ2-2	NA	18	TGTGCCAGCAGCCTAAGACCCTCCCGGGGAATGTGCACCGGGGAGCTGTTTTTT	CASSLRPSRGMCTGELFF
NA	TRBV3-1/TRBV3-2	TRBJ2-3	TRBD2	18	TGTGCCAGCAGCCAGGGTTGGCTAGCGGGAGGGCCGACAGATACGCAGTATTTT	CASSQGWLAGGPTDTQYF
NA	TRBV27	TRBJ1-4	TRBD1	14	TGTGCCAGCAGGAGACAGGGATCTAATGAAAAACTGTTTTTT	CASRRQGSNEKLFF
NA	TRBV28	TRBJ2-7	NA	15	TGTGCCAGCAGTCGTGGGGGGGCCGATGGCTACGAGCAGTACTTC	CASSRGGADGYEQYF
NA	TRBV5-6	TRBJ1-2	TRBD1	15	TGTGCCAGCAGCCCCGACAGGGGGTCTTTCTATGGCTACACCTTC	CASSPDRGSFYGYTF
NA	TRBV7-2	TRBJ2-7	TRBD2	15	TGTGCCAGCAGCTTTGTCCCGGGAGGGCCATTCGAGCAGTACTTC	CASSFVPGGPFEQYF
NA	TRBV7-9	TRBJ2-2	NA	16	TGTGCCAGCAGCTTTGGGGACATAGTATTGCGCGGGGAGCTGTTTTTT	CASSFGDIVLRGELFF
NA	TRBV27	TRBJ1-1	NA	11	TGTGCCAGCAGCACAAACACTGAAGCTTTCTTT	CASSTNTEAFF
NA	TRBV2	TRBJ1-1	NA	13	TGTGCCAGCAGTGAAGGTAGGAACACTGAAGCTTTCTTT	CASSEGRNTEAFF